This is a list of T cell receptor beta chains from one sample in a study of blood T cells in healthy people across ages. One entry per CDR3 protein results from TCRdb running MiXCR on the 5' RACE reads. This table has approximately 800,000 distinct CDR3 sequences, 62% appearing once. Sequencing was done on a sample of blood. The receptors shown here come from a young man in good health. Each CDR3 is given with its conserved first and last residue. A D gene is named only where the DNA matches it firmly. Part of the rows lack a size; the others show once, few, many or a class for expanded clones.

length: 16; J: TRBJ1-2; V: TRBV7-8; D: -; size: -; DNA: TGTGCCAGCAGCTTGGGCCAGGGCGGAGACTTCGAAGGCTACACCTTC; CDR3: CASSLGQGGDFEGYTF
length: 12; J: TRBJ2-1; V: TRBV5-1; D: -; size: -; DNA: TGCGCCAGTAGGTTGGAAGGCAATGAGCAGTTCTTC; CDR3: CASRLEGNEQFF
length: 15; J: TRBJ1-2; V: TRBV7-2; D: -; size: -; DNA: TGTGCCAGCAGCGCCTCAAGAGCCAAAAACGGAGGCTACACCTTC; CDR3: CASSASRAKNGGYTF
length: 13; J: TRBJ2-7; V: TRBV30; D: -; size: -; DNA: TGTGCCTGGGACCACGACAGGGCGGGAGAGCAGTACTTC; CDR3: CAWDHDRAGEQYF
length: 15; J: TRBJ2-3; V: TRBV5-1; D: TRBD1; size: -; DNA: TGCGCCAGCAGCCCGTACGGACAGGGCACAGATACGCAGTATTTT; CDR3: CASSPYGQGTDTQYF
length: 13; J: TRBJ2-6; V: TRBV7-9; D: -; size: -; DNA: TGTGCCAGCAGACCGCCTGGGGCCAACGTCCTGACTTTC; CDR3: CASRPPGANVLTF
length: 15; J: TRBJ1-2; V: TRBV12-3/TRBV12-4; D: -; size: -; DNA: TGTGCCAGCAGTTTAGTCTTTCGGGGGAACTATGGCTACACCTTC; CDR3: CASSLVFRGNYGYTF
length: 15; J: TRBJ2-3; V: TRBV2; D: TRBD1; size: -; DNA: TGTGCCAGCAGCCTGGACAGGGCTGGGACAGATACGCAGTATTTT; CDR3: CASSLDRAGTDTQYF
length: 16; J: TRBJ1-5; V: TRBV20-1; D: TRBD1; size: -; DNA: TGCAGTGCCCGCCCCGCCGACAGGGGGTACAATCAGCCCCAGCATTTT; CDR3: CSARPADRGYNQPQHF
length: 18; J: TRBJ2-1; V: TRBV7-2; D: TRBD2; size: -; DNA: TGTGCCAGCAGCCGTGGCAATAGCGGGGGGAGCTCCTACAATGAGCAGTTCTTC; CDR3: CASSRGNSGGSSYNEQFF
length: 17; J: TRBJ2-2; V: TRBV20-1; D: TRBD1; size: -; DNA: TGCAGTGCTAGAGGGGACCCCAGGGGGCTGAACACCGGGGAGCTGTTTTTT; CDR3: CSARGDPRGLNTGELFF
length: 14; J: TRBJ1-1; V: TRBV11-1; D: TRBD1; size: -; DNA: TGTGCCAGCAGCCACAGGGGAAACACACTAGAAGCTTTCTTT; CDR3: CASSHRGNTLEAFF
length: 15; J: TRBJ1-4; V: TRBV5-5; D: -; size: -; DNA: TGTGCCAGCAGTTCGGCCACGGATTCGGGTGAAAAACTGTTTTTT; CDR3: CASSSATDSGEKLFF
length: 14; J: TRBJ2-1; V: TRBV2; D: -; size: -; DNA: TGTGCCAGCAGTCAGGACGCACCATACAATGAGCAGTTCTTC; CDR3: CASSQDAPYNEQFF
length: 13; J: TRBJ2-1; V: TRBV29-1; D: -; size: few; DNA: TGCAGCGTGGCTCGGCTGGGCCTCAATGAGCAGTTCTTC; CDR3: CSVARLGLNEQFF
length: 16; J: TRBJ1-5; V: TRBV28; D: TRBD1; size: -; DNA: TGTGCCAGCAGACCACCGGGACAGGGGGCAGGTCAGCCCCAGCATTTT; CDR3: CASRPPGQGAGQPQHF
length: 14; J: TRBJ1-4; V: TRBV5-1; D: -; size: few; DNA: TGCGCCAGCAGCCTAGTGGAGGGTGGTGAAAAACTGTTTTTT; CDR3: CASSLVEGGEKLFF
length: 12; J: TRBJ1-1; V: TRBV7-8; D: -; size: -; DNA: TGTGCCAGCAGCTTAGGCCCCTCTCCAGCTTTCTTT; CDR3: CASSLGPSPAFF
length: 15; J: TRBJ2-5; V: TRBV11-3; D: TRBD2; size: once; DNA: TGTGCCAGCAGCTTAAAGCGGGGTCGCCAAGAGACCCAGTACTTC; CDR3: CASSLKRGRQETQYF
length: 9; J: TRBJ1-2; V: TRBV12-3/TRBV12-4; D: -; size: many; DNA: TGTGCCCGCTGGTATGGCTACACCTTC; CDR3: CARWYGYTF
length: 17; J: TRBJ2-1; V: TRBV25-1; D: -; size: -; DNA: TGTGCCAGCAGTGATCTTAGGGGGGATTGGTCCTACAATGAGCAGTTCTTC; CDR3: CASSDLRGDWSYNEQFF
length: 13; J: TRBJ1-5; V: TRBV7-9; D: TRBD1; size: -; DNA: TGTGCCAGCAGCGGGGACAGTCCCCAGCCCCAGCATTTT; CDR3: CASSGDSPQPQHF
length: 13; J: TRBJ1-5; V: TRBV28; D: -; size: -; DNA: TGTGCCAGCACCCGAAGGGATATTCAGCCGCAGCATTTT; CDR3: CASTRRDIQPQHF
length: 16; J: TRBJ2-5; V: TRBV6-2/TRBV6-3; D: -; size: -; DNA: TGTGCCAGCAGTGAGCCAGAAGACCAAGGGAAAGAGACCCAGTACTTC; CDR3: CASSEPEDQGKETQYF
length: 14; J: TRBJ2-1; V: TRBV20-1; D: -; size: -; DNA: TGCAGTGCTAGATCGGGGGCAGGGGTAAATGAGCAGTTCTTC; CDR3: CSARSGAGVNEQFF
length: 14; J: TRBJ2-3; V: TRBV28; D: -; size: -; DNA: TGTGCCAGCAGTTCGCGACAGAGCACAGATACGCAGTATTTT; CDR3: CASSSRQSTDTQYF
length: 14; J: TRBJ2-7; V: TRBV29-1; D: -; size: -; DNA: TGCAGCGTTGATGACGGGGAGACCTCCTACGAGCAGTACTTT; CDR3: CSVDDGETSYEQYF
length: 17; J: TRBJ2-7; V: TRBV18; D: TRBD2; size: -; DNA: TGTGCCAGCTCACCCTCGACTAGCGGGGATTTTATCGATGAGCAGTACTTC; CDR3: CASSPSTSGDFIDEQYF
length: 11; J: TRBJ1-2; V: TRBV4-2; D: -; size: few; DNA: TGTGCCAGCAGCCAAGAATCTGGCTACACCTTC; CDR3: CASSQESGYTF
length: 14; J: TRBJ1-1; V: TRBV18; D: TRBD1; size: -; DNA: TGTGCCAGCTCACCTGGCGACAGGGGGGTTGAAGCTTTCTTT; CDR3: CASSPGDRGVEAFF
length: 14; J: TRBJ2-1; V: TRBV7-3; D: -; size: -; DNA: TGTGCCAGCAGCTTAGGAGCAGAGGGTTCTGAGCAGTTCTTC; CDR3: CASSLGAEGSEQFF
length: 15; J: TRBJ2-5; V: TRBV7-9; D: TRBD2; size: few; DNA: TGTGCCAGCAGTCAACTAGCGGGGGGGCAAGAGACCCAGTACTTC; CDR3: CASSQLAGGQETQYF
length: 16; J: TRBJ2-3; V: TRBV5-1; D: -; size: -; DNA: TGCGCCAGCAGCTCACAACAGGCCTATAGCACAGATACGCAGTATTTT; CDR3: CASSSQQAYSTDTQYF
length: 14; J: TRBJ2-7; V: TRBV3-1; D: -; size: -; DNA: TGTGCCAGCAGCCAAGAAGTTCCGGGGCTCGAGCAGTACTTC; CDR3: CASSQEVPGLEQYF
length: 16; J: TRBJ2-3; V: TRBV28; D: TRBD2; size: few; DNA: TGTGCCAGCAACCCGACTAGCGGGGGGGGAATAGATACGCAGTATTTT; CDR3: CASNPTSGGGIDTQYF
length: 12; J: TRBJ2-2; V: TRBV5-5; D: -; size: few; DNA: TGTGCCAGCAGCCCCCACGGCGGGGAGCTGTTTTTT; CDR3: CASSPHGGELFF
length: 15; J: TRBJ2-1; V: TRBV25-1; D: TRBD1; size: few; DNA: TGTGCCAGCAGTGCCCGTGGGACAGGGGGCAATGAGCAGTTCTTC; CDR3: CASSARGTGGNEQFF
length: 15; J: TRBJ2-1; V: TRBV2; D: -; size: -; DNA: TGTGCCAGCAGTAGTTCGGGGCAGGGAGGATATGAGCAGTTCTTC; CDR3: CASSSSGQGGYEQFF
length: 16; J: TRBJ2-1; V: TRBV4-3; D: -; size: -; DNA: TGCGCCAGCAGCCGCCTTCTAGGAACGTTATACAATGAGCAGTTCTTC; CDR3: CASSRLLGTLYNEQFF
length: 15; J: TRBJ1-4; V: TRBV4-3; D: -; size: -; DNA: TGCGCCACCTCCACAGAGAGGGGGATTAATGAAAAACTGTTTTTT; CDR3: CATSTERGINEKLFF
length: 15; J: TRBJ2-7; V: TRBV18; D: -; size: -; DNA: TGTGCCAGCTCACCCGGACAGCCGCCTAACAATGAGCAGTACTTC; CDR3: CASSPGQPPNNEQYF
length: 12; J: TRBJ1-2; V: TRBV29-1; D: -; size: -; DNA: TGCAGCGTTGTTTTCAGGAACTATGGCTACACCTTC; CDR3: CSVVFRNYGYTF
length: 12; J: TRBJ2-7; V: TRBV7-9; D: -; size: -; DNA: TGTGCCAGCAGCTTAGAGTCGGGTGAGCAGTACTTC; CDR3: CASSLESGEQYF
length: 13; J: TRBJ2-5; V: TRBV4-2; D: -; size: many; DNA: TGTGCCAGCAGCCGACAGGTGACGGAGACCCAGTACTTC; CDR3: CASSRQVTETQYF
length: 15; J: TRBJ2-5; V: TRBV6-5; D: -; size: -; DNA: TGTGCCAGCGGGTACAGGGCAACGCCCCAAGAGACCCAGTACTTC; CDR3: CASGYRATPQETQYF
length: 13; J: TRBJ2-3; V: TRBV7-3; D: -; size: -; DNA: TGTGCCAGCAGTTTCGCTGACTATGATACGCAGTATTTT; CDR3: CASSFADYDTQYF
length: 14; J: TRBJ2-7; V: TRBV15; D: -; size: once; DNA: TGTGCCACCAGCAGAGTGTCAGATCCCTACGAGCAGTACTTC; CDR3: CATSRVSDPYEQYF
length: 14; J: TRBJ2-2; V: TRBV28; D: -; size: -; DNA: TGTGCCAGCAGTTTGGGCGACAGGACCGGGGAGCTGTTTTTT; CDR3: CASSLGDRTGELFF
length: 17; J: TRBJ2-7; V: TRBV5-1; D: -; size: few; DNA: TGCGCCAGCAGCTTGGATTATGGACGGCTATCCTCCTACGAGCAGTACTTC; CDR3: CASSLDYGRLSSYEQYF
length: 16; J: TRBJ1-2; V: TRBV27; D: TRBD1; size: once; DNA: TGTGCCAGCGTCGCAGGTGGGACAGGGGGCTTCCATGGCTACACCTTC; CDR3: CASVAGGTGGFHGYTF
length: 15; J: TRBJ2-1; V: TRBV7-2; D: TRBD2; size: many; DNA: TGTGCCAGCAGCTTAGGCGGGGGGGCCTACAATGAGCAGTTCTTC; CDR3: CASSLGGGAYNEQFF